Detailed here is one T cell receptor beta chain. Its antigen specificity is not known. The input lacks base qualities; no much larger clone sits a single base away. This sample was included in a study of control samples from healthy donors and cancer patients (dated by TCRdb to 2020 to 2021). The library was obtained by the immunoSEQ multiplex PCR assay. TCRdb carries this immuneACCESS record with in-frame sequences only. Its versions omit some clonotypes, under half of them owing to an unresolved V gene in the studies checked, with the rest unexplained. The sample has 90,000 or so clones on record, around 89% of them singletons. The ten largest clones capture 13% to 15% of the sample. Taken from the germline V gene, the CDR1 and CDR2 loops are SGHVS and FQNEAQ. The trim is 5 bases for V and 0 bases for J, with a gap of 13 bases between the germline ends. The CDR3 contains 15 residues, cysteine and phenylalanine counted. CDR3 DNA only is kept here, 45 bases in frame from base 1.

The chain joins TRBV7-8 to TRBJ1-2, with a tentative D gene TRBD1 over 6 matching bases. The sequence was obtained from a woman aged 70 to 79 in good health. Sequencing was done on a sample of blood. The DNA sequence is TGTGCCAGCAGCCCTAGGACAGCAGCTAACTATGGCTACACCTTC. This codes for CASSPRTAANYGYTF.